Listed below are T cell receptor beta chains from one sample, sequenced in a study of cytomegalovirus exposure and HLA in healthy donors. Assay used: immunoSEQ multiplex PCR; TCRdb lists only in-frame clones, some missing. This sample has under 55,000 clones, with around 72% found just once. The specimen sequenced was PBMCs. Receptors originate from a man aged 18 to 29 in good health and CMV-seronegative. Each CDR3 is given with its conserved first and last residue. A D gene is named only where the DNA matches it firmly. Where a row states a size, it is once, few, many or the class of an expanded clone; other rows omit it.

TRBJ1-2 | - | TRBD1 | TRBV7-9 | CASSITGGSRSASYTF | TGTGCCAGCAGCATAACAGGGGGCTCTCGATCAGCGAGCTACACCTTC
TRBJ2-1 | - | TRBD1 | TRBV10-3 | CAIRADRGEYNEQFF | TGTGCCATCAGGGCCGACAGGGGCGAATACAATGAGCAGTTCTTC
TRBJ1-5 | - | TRBD1 | TRBV6-1 | CASRTGQGVAQPQHF | TGTGCCAGCAGGACGGGACAGGGGGTTGCTCAGCCCCAGCATTTT
TRBJ1-2 | - | TRBD1 | TRBV14 | CASGQGAGGYTF | TGTGCCAGCGGTCAGGGGGCCGGCGGCTACACCTTC
TRBJ1-5 | - | - | TRBV27 | CASRLYSNQPQHF | TGTGCCAGCAGACTATATAGCAATCAGCCCCAGCATTTT
TRBJ2-7 | - | - | TRBV7-2 | CASSEDSLSYEQYF | TGTGCCAGCAGCGAGGACAGCCTCTCCTACGAGCAGTACTTC
TRBJ1-4 | - | TRBD1 | TRBV6-5 | CASSPGQGNEKLFF | TGTGCCAGCAGCCCTGGACAGGGGAACGAAAAACTGTTTTTT
TRBJ2-2 | - | - | TRBV10-3 | CAIRGDPRGQNTGELFF | TGTGCCATCAGAGGGGATCCCCGCGGACAGAACACCGGGGAGCTGTTTTTT
TRBJ1-1 | - | - | TRBV27 | CASLFNTEAFF | TGTGCCAGCCTCTTTAACACTGAAGCTTTCTTT
TRBJ2-5 | - | - | TRBV7-9 | CASSLGQIQETQYF | TGTGCCAGCAGCTTAGGACAGATCCAAGAGACCCAGTACTTC
TRBJ2-1 | - | - | TRBV7-2 | CASSSGVREQFF | TGTGCCAGCAGCTCAGGGGTAAGGGAGCAGTTCTTC
TRBJ2-6 | once | - | TRBV4-3 | CASSQERHSGANVLTF | TGCGCCAGCAGCCAAGAGAGGCATTCTGGGGCCAACGTCCTGACTTTC
TRBJ1-1 | - | TRBD1 | TRBV5-1 | CASSLEQGGTEAFF | TGCGCCAGCAGCTTGGAACAGGGGGGAACTGAAGCTTTCTTT
TRBJ1-4 | - | - | TRBV7-9 | CASSQNLDEKLFF | TGTGCCAGCAGCCAGAATTTGGATGAAAAACTGTTTTTT
TRBJ2-1 | - | TRBD2 | TRBV7-6 | CASSLGRSGRIDNEQFF | TGTGCCAGCAGCTTAGGAAGAAGCGGGAGAATCGACAATGAGCAGTTCTTC
TRBJ1-5 | - | TRBD1 | TRBV6-1 | CASSEGTGGGQPQHF | TGTGCCAGCAGTGAAGGAACAGGGGGTGGTCAGCCCCAGCATTTT
TRBJ1-4 | - | - | TRBV4-2 | CASSQEVGGQGTLGEKLFF | TGTGCCAGCAGCCAAGAGGTGGGAGGCCAGGGAACGTTGGGTGAAAAACTGTTTTTT
TRBJ1-2 | - | - | TRBV7-8 | CASSDGDGYTF | TGTGCCAGCAGCGACGGGGATGGCTACACCTTC
TRBJ2-1 | - | - | TRBV11-3 | CASSLTSLANNEQFF | TGTGCCAGCAGCTTAACTAGTTTAGCTAACAATGAGCAGTTCTTC
TRBJ2-5 | - | - | TRBV6-6 | CASSELAQGGETQYF | TGTGCCAGCAGCGAATTAGCCCAGGGTGGGGAGACCCAGTACTTC
TRBJ2-1 | - | TRBD1 | TRBV6-1 | CASRVPNRGEQQFF | TGTGCCAGCAGGGTACCCAACAGGGGGGAACAGCAGTTCTTC
TRBJ2-1 | - | TRBD1 | TRBV6-4 | CASSDGTGSYNEQFF | TGTGCCAGCAGCGATGGGACAGGTTCCTACAATGAGCAGTTCTTC
TRBJ2-2 | - | TRBD1 | TRBV9 | CASSAGTGAGELFF | TGTGCCAGCAGCGCCGGGACAGGGGCCGGGGAGCTGTTTTTT
TRBJ1-1 | - | - | TRBV5-1 | CASSQLSGDTEAFF | TGCGCCAGCAGCCAACTCTCGGGGGACACTGAAGCTTTCTTT
TRBJ1-5 | - | - | TRBV16 | CASSQDFPLAQHF | TGTGCCAGCAGCCAAGACTTTCCCCTTGCCCAGCATTTT
TRBJ2-2 | - | TRBD2 | TRBV6-6 | CASSLFSGRGGGELFF | TGTGCCAGCAGTTTATTTAGCGGGAGGGGGGGCGGGGAGCTGTTTTTT
TRBJ2-7 | - | - | TRBV7-6 | CASSRDSQSEQYF | TGTGCCAGCAGCCGGGACTCCCAAAGCGAGCAGTACTTC
TRBJ1-6 | few | TRBD1 | TRBV2 | CASSVNPGQGRSPLHF | TGTGCCAGCAGTGTAAATCCGGGACAGGGAAGATCACCCCTCCACTTT
TRBJ2-7 | - | TRBD1 | TRBV27 | CASSGQGTYEQYF | TGTGCCAGCAGTGGACAGGGTACTTACGAGCAGTACTTC